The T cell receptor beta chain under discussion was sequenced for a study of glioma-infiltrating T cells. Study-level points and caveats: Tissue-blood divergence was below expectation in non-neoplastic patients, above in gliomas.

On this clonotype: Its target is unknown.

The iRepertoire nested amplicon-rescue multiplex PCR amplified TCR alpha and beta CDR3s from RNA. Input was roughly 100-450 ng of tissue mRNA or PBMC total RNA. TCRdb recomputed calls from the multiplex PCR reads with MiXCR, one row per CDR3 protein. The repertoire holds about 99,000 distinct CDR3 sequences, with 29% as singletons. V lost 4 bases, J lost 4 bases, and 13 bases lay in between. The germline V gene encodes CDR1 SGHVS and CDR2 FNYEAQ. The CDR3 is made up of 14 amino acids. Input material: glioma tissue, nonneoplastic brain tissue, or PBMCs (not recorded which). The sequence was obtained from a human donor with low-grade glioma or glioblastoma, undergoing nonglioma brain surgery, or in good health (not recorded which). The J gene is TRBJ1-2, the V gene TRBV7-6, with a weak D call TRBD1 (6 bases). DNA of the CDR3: TGTGCCAGCAGCTCCGGGACACCCGTCTATGGCTACACCTTC. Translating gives CASSSGTPVYGYTF. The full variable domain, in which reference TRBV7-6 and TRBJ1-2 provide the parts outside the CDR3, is GAGVSQSPRYKVTKRGQDVALRCDPISGHVSLYWYRQALGQGPEFLTYFNYEAQQDKSGLPNDRFSAERPEGSISTLTIQRTEQRDSAMYRCASSSGTPVYGYTFGSGTRLTVV.